The next 3 T cell receptor beta chains were all read from a single sample in a study of blood T cells in healthy people across ages. Combining a sample-barcoded 5' primer with a J-beta primer mix, a second PCR ran for about 7 to 12 cycles. One entry per CDR3 protein, called by TCRdb with MiXCR from the 5' RACE reads. The table has about 540,000 distinct CDR3 sequences, more than 20% seen once. These records were also assigned to another study, of T cells of mothers and their children.

The sequencing sample was made of blood. The origin of the receptors is a boy younger than 18 in good health.

This clonotype came up a few times. The chain recombines TRBV28 with TRBJ2-3; no reliable D call. The germline gives CDR1 MDHEN, CDR2 SYDVKM. The length of the CDR3 is 14 residues. Trimming removed 2 bases at V and 9 bases at J, with 15 bases between. DNA of the CDR3: TGTGCCAGCAGTTTACGCGGCTTGCGGTACACGCAGTATTTT. This sequence encodes CASSLRGLRYTQYF.

The V call is TRBV20-1, the J call TRBJ1-4; no reliable D call. This CDR3 contains 13 residues. Germline CDR1 is DFQATT and CDR2 is SNEGSKA (reference sequence). Trimming pared 6 bases from V and 0 bases from J, leaving 8 bases between. For the CDR3, the DNA is TGCAGTGCCACCTTTGCAACTAATGAAAAACTGTTTTTT. Translated: CSATFATNEKLFF.

This clonotype was seen a few times. The chain is built from TRBV19 and TRBJ2-3; the D is unclear. Trimming pared 3 bases from V and 0 bases from J, leaving 4 bases between. Germline loops: CDR1 LNHDA, CDR2 SQIVND (reference sequence). The CDR3 runs to 13 residues. The CDR3 here is CASSIQSTDTQYF. The DNA of the CDR3 is TGTGCCAGTAGTATTCAGAGCACAGATACGCAGTATTTT. Full variable domain (remainder filled in from reference TRBV19 and TRBJ2-3): DGGITQSPKYLFRKEGQNVTLSCEQNLNHDAMYWYRQDPGQGLRLIYYSQIVNDFQKGDIAEGYSVSREKKESFPLTVTSAQKNPTAFYLCASSIQSTDTQYFGPGTRLTVL.